The clone carrying this TCR beta chain has only a few counts. Its antigen is unidentified. This entry comes from a study of T cell repertoires in cytomegalovirus infection. Background on the study: Indicated by public TCR beta signatures were CMV infection and matching HLA type. Study outcomes and limitations: There were carriers of CMV plus the relevant HLA, and cumulative public TCR beta family frequency identified them.

V lost 4 bases to trimming and J lost 7 bases, with 11 bases between them. Germline values: CDR1 SGHTA, CDR2 FQGNSA. The CDR3 contains 13 residues. MiXCR, applied by TCRdb to the reads, yields one record per CDR3 protein. This sample yields under 850,000 distinct CDR3 sequences, of which about a third are seen a single time; 2.8% belongs to the top ten. This sequence joins TRBV7-2 and TRBJ1-5; the D is unclear. This clonotype was obtained from a human donor in good health (CMV status not recorded). Some clones in this sample may be carry-over from other donors' samples. The sequencing sample was made of PBMCs. The CDR3 DNA follows: TGTGCCAGCAGCTCCAGACGGAACCAGCCCCAGCATTTT. As protein: CASSSRRNQPQHF.